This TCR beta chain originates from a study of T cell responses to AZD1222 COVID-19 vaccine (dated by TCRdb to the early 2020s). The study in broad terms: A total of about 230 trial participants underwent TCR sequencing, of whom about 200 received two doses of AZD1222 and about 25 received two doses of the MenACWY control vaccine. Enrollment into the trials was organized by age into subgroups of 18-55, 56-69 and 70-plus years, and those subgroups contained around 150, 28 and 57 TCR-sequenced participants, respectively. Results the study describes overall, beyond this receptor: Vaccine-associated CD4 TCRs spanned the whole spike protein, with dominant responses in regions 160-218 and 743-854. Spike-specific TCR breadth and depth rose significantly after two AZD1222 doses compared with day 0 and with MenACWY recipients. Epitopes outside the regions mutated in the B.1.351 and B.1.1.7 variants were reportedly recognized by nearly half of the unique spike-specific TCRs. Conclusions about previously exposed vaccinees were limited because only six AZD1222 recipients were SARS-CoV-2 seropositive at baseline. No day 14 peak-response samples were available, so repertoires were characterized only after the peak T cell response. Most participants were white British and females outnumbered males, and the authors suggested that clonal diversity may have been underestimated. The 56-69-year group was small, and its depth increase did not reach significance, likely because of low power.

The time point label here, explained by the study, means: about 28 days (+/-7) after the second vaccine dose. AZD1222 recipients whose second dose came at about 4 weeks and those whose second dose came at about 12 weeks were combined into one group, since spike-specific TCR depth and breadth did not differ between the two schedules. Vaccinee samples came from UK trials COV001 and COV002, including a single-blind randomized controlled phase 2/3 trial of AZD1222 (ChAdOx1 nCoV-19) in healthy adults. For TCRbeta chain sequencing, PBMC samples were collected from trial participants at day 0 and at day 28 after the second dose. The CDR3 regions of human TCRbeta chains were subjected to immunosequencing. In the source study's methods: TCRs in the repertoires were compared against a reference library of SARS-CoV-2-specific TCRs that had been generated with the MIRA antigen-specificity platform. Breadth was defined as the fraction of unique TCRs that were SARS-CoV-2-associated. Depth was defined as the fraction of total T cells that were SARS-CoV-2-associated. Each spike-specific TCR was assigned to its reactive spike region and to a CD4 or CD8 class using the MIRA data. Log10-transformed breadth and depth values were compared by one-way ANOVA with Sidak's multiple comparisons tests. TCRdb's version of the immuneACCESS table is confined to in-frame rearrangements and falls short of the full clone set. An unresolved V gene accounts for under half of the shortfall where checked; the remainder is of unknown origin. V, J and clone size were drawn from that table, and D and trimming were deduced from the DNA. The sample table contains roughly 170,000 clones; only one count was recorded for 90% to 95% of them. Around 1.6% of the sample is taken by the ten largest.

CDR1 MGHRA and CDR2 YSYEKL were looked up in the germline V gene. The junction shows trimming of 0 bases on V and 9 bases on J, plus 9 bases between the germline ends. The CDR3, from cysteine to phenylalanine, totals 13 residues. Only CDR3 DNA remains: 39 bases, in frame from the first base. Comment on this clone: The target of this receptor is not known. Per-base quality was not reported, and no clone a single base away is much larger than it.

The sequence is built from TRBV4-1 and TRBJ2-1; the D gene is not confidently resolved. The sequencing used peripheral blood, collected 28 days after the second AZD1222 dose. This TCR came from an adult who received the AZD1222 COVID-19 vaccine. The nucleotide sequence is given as TGCGCCAGCAGCCAAGATTTGGGAAGTGAGCAGTTCTTC. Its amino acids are CASSQDLGSEQFF.